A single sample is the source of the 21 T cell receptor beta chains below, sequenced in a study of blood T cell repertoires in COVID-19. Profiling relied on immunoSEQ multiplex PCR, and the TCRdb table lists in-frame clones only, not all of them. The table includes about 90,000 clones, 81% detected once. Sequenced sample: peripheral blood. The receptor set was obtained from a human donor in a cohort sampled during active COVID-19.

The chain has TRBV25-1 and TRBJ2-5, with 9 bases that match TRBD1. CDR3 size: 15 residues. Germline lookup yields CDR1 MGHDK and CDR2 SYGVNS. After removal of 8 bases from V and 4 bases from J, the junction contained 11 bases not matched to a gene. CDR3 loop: CASGRDRVGGETQYF. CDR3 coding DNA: TGTGCCAGCGGCCGGGACAGGGTTGGCGGAGAGACCCAGTACTTC. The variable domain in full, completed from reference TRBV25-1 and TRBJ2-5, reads EADIYQTPRYLVIGTGKKITLECSQTMGHDKMYWYQQDPGMELHLIHYSYGVNSTEKGDLSSESTVSRIRTEHFPLTLESARPSHTSQYLCASGRDRVGGETQYFGPGTRLLVL.

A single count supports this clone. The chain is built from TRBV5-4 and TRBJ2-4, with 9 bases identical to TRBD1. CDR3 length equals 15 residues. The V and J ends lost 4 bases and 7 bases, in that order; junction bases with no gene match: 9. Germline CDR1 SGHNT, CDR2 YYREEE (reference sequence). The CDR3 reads CASSPTGTGPNIQYF. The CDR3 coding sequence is TGTGCCAGCAGCCCAACGGGGACAGGGCCGAACATTCAGTACTTC.

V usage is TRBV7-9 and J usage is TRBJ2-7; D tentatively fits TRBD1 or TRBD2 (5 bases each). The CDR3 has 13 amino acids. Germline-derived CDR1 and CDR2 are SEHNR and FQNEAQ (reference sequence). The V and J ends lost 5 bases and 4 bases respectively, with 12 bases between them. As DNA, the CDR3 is TGTGCCAGCAGCAGGGACCGAGGGTACGAGCAGTACTTC. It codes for CASSRDRGYEQYF.

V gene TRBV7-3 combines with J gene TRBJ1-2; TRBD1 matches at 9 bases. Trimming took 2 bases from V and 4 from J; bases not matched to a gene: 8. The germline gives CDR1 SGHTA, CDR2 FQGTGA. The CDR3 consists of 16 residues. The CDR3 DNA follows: TGTGCCAGCAGCTTAGGCCCGACAGGGGGGACCTATGGCTACACCTTC. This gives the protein CASSLGPTGGTYGYTF. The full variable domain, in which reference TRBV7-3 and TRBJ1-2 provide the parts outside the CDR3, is GAGVSQTPSNKVTEKGKYVELRCDPISGHTALYWYRQSLGQGPEFLIYFQGTGAADDSGLPNDRFFAVRPEGSVSTLKIQRTERGDSAVYLCASSLGPTGGTYGYTFGSGTRLTVV.

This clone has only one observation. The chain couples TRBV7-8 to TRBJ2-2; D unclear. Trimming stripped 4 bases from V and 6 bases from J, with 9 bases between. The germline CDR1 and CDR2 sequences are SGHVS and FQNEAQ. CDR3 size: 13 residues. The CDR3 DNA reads TGTGCCAGCAGCTCCCTTGTCCCCGGGGAGCTGTTTTTT. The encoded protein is CASSSLVPGELFF.

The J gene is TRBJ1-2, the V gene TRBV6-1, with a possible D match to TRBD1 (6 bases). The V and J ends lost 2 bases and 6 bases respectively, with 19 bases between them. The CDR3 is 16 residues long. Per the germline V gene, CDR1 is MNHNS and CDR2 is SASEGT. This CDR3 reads CASSERGKGQGHGYTF. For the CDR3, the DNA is TGTGCCAGCAGTGAAAGGGGAAAAGGGCAGGGGCATGGCTACACCTTC.

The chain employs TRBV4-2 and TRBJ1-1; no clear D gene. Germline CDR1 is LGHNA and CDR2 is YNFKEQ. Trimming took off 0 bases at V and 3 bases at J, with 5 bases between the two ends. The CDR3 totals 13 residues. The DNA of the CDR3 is TGTGCCAGCAGCCAAGACAGGTACACTGAAGCTTTCTTT. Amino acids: CASSQDRYTEAFF.

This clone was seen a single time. Here the CDR3 reads CASILRLTLNEKLFF. The CDR3 DNA is TGTGCCAGCATCCTTCGTCTAACCCTTAATGAAAAACTGTTTTTT. This chain links TRBV2 with TRBJ1-4; D is ambiguous. V lost 7 bases and J 4 bases, leaving 16 bases between the germline ends. This CDR3 has 15 amino acids. CDR1 and CDR2 (germline): SNHLY, FYNNEI.

The CDR3 sequence is CASSLAGGVQYF. CDR3 coding DNA: TGTGCCAGCAGCCTTGCAGGGGGCGTGCAGTACTTC. The chain employs TRBV3-1 (or the pseudogene TRBV3-2) and TRBJ2-7; 8 bases map to TRBD1. The V and J ends lost 4 bases and 9 bases, in that order; junction bases with no gene match: 5. The CDR3 totals 12 residues. Per germline, CDR1 LGHDT and CDR2 YNNKEL (reference sequence).

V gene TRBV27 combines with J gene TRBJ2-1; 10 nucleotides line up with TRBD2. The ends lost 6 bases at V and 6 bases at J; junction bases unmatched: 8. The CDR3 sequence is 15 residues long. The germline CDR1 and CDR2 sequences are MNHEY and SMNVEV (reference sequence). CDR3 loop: CASSRGASGGNEQFF. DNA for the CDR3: TGTGCCAGCAGCCGGGGGGCTAGCGGGGGCAATGAGCAGTTCTTC.

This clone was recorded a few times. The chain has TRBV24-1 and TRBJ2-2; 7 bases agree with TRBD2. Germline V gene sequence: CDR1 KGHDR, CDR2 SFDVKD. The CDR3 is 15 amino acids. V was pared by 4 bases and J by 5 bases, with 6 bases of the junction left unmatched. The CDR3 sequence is CATSDSRTRTGELFF. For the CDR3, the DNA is TGTGCCACCAGTGACTCAAGGACTAGGACCGGGGAGCTGTTTTTT.

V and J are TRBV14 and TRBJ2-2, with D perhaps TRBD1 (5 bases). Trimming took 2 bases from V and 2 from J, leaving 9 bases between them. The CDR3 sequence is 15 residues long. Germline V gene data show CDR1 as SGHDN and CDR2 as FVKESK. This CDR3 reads CASSQFDSNTGELFF. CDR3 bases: TGTGCCAGCAGCCAATTTGACAGTAACACCGGGGAGCTGTTTTTT. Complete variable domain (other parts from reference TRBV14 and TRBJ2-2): EAGVTQFPSHSVIEKGQTVTLRCDPISGHDNLYWYRRVMGKEIKFLLHFVKESKQDESGMPNNRFLAERTGGTYSTLKVQPAELEDSGVYFCASSQFDSNTGELFFGEGSRLTVL.

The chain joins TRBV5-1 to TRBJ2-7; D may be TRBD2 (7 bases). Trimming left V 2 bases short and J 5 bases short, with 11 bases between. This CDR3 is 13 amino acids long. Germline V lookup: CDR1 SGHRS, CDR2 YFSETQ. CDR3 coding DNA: TGCGCCAGCAGCTTTGGCGGGGGCGACGAGCAGTACTTC. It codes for CASSFGGGDEQYF.

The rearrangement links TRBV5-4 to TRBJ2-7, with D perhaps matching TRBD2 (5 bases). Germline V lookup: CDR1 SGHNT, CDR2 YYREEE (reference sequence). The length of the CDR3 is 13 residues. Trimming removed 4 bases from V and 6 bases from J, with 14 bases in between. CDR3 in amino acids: CASSVDSTREQYF. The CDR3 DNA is TGTGCCAGCAGCGTGGACTCGACTCGCGAGCAGTACTTC.

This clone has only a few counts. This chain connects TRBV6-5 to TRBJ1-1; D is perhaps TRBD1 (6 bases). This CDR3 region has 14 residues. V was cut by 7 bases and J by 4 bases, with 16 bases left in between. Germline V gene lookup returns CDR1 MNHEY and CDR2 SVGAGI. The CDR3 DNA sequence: TGTGCCAGCACGGACACAGGGTGGGGCACTGAAGCTTTCTTT. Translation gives CASTDTGWGTEAFF.

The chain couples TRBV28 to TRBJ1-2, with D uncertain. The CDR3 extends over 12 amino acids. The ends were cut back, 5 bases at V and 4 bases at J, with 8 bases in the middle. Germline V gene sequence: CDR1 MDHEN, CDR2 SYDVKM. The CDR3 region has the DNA TGTGCCAGCAGTCGGGTTGGCTATGGCTACACCTTC. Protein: CASSRVGYGYTF.

Here the CDR3 DNA reads TGTGCCAGTGCTTGGGACTCCCAGGACCATTCACCCCTCCACTTT. It is translated as CASAWDSQDHSPLHF. The rearrangement links TRBV6-6 to TRBJ1-6; the D gene is possibly TRBD1 (5 bases). CDR3 length: 15 amino acids. V gave up 9 bases and J gave up 8 bases, with 20 bases separating them. Germline V gene sequence: CDR1 MNHNY, CDR2 SVGAGI (reference sequence).

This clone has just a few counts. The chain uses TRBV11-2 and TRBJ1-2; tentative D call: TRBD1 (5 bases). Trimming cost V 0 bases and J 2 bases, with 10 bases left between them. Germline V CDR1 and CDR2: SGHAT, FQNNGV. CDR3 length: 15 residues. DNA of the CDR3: TGTGCCAGCAGCTTAGAGCGAAGGGGAAACTATGGCTACACCTTC. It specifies CASSLERRGNYGYTF.

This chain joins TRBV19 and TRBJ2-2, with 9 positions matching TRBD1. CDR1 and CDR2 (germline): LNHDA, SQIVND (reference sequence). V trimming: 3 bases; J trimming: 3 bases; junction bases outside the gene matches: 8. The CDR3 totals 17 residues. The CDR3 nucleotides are TGTGCCAGTAGTATCCTGGGACAGGGTCTCGACACCGGGGAGCTGTTTTTT. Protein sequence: CASSILGQGLDTGELFF.

Here the CDR3 DNA reads TGTGCCAGCAGTATACCGACAGGGGCGCCCCATCAGCCCCAGCATTTT. Encoded protein: CASSIPTGAPHQPQHF. V and J are TRBV28 and TRBJ1-5; 8 bases are a match to TRBD1. The CDR3 contains 16 residues. Germline V CDR1 and CDR2: MDHEN, SYDVKM. V shed 5 bases, J shed 5 bases, and the junction held 11 bases outside the gene matches.

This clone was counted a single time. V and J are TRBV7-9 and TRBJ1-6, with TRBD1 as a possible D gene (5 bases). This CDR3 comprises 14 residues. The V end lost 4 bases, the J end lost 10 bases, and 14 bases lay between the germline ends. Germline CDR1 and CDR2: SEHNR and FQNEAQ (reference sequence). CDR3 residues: CASSSTPQDSPLHF. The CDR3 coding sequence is TGTGCCAGCAGCTCGACCCCACAGGACTCACCCCTCCACTTT.